These 5 T cell receptor beta chains originate from one sample sequenced in a study of T-cell memory formation after mild COVID-19. TCRdb analysed the 5' RACE reads with MiXCR anew, one entry per CDR3 protein. The sample records around 300,000 distinct CDR3 sequences, approximately 8.4% being singletons. Sequencing was done on a sample of PBMCs or a T cell subset sorted from them (not recorded which). All receptors come from a man between 18 and 35 years old who had mild COVID-19 (a few samples of this study predate the infection). Cell type and time point are not known.

In this sample, this clonotype turned up many times. DNA for the CDR3: TGCGCCAGCAGCCACCCCCGGGGGCGGAAGAACACCGGGGAGCTGTTTTTT. Amino acid sequence: CASSHPRGRKNTGELFF. The chain recombines TRBV4-1 with TRBJ2-2; D is tentatively TRBD1 or TRBD2 (6 bases each). Germline V CDR1 and CDR2: MGHRA, YSYEKL. Between the trimmed V and J ends, which lost 3 bases and 1 base, there was a span of 15 bases. The CDR3 is made up of 17 amino acids.

This clonotype was seen only a few times. The J gene is TRBJ1-6, the V gene TRBV6-5; D unclear. Trimming left V 0 bases short and J 12 bases short, with 9 bases between. This CDR3 has 13 amino acids. Germline V gives CDR1 MNHEY, CDR2 SVGAGI. CDR3 in amino acids: CASSYSGKQPLHF. Here the CDR3 DNA reads TGTGCCAGCAGTTACTCGGGGAAGCAACCCCTCCACTTT.

This clonotype showed up just a few times. V and J are TRBV20-1 and TRBJ1-1; maybe TRBD1 (5 bases). The CDR3 contains 13 residues. With 8 bases removed from V and 1 base from J, the gap between germline ends came to 14 bases. Germline V gene data show CDR1 as DFQATT and CDR2 as SNEGSKA (reference sequence). The CDR3 coding sequence is TGCAGTCCGATCGGGGGAGGGAACACTGAAGCTTTCTTT. Protein: CSPIGGGNTEAFF.

This clonotype was seen a handful of times. The chain has TRBV12-3 or TRBV12-4 and TRBJ2-5; D perhaps matches TRBD2 (6 bases). This CDR3 contains 13 residues. V was clipped by 3 bases and J by 3 bases, with 8 bases between them. The CDR3 spells CASSFWGEETQYF. CDR3 DNA: TGTGCCAGCAGTTTCTGGGGGGAAGAGACCCAGTACTTC.

This clonotype appeared a few times. The rearrangement joins TRBV19 to TRBJ2-3; 11 positions agree with TRBD2. Germline CDR1 is LNHDA and CDR2 is SQIVND (reference sequence). CDR3 size: 15 residues. The V and J ends lost 11 bases and 1 base, in that order; junction bases with no gene match: 8. CDR3 nucleotides: TGTGCCCCACGGACTAGCGGGTCTTGCACAGATACGCAGTATTTT. This gives the protein CAPRTSGSCTDTQYF.